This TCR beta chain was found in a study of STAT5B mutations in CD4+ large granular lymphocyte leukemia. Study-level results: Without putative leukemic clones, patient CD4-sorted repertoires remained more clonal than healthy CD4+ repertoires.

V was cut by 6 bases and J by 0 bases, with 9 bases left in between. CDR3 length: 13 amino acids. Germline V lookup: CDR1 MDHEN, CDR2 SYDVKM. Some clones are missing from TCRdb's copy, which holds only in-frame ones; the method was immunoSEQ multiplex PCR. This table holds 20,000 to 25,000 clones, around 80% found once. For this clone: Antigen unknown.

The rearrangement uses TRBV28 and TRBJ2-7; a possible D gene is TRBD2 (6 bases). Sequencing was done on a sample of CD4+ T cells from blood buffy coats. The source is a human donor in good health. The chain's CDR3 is CASRAGTSYEQYF. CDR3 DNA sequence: TGTGCCAGCAGGGCGGGGACCTCCTACGAGCAGTACTTC.